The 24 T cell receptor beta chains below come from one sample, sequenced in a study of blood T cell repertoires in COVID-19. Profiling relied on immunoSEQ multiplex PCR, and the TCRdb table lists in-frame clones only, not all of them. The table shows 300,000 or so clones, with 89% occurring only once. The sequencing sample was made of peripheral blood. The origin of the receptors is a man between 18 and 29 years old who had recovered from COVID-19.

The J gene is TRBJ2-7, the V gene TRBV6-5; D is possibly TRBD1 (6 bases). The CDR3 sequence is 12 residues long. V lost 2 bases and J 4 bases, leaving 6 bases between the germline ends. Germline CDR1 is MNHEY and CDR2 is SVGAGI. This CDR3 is CASSYTGYEQYF. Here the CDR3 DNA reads TGTGCCAGCAGTTACACAGGGTACGAGCAGTACTTC.

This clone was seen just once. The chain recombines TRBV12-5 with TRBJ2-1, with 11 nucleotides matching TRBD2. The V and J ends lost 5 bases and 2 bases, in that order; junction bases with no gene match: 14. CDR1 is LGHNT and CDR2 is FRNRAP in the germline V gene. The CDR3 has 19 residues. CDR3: CASGPSGTSGSKPYNEQFF. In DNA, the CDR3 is TGTGCTAGTGGTCCCTCAGGTACTAGCGGGAGCAAGCCCTACAATGAGCAGTTCTTC.

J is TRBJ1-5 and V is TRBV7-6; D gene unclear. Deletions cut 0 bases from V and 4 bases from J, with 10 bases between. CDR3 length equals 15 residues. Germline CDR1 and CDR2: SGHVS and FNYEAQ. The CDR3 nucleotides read TGTGCCAGCAGCTTAGCGATCGGGGATAATCAGCCCCAGCATTTT. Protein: CASSLAIGDNQPQHF.

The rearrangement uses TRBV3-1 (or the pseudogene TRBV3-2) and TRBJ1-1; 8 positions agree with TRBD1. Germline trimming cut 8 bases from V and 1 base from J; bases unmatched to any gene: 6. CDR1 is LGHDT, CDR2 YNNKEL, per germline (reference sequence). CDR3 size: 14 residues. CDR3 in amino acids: CASCRGTGNTEAFF. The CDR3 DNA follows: TGTGCCAGCTGCAGAGGGACAGGGAACACTGAAGCTTTCTTT.

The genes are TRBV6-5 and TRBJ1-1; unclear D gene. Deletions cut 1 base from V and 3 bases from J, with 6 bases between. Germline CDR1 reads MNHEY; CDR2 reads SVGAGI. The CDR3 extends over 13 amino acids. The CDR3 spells CASSYYGYTEAFF. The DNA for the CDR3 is TGTGCCAGCAGTTACTACGGGTACACTGAAGCTTTCTTT.

The DNA for the CDR3 is TGTGCCAGCAGTTTAAACAGGGCTGGCTACACCTTC. As protein: CASSLNRAGYTF. The chain uses TRBV12-3 or TRBV12-4 and TRBJ1-2, with D maybe TRBD1 (6 bases). V shed 2 bases and J shed 7 bases, with 8 bases lying between them. The CDR3 spans 12 residues.

The CDR3 region is CASSLTGTGVSWYSPLHF. DNA of the CDR3: TGTGCCAGCAGCCTTACCGGGACAGGGGTCTCTTGGTATTCACCCCTCCACTTT. V is TRBV7-9 and J is TRBJ1-6, with 10 positions matching TRBD1. Trimming at V came to 5 bases and at J to 8 bases, leaving 15 bases not matched to a gene. In germline, CDR1 is SEHNR, CDR2 FQNEAQ (reference sequence). This CDR3 is built from 18 residues.

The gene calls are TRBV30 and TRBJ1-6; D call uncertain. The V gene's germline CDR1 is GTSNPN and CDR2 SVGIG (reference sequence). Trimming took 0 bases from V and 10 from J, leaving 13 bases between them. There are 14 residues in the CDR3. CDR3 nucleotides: TGTGCCTGGAGTGTCACCTCGAACGAGTCACCCCTCCACTTT. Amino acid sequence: CAWSVTSNESPLHF.

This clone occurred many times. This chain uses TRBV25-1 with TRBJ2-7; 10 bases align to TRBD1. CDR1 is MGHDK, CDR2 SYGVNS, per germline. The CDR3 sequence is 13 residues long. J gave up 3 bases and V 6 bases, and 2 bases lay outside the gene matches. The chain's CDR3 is CASRGTGVYEQYF. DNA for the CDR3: TGTGCCAGCAGAGGGACAGGGGTCTACGAGCAGTACTTC.

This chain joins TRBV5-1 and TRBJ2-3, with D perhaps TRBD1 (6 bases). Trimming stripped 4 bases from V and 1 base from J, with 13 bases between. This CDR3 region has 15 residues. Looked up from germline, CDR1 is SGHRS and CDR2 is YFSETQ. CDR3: CASSPTAGGTDTQYF. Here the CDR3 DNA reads TGCGCCAGCAGCCCAACGGCAGGGGGCACAGATACGCAGTATTTT.

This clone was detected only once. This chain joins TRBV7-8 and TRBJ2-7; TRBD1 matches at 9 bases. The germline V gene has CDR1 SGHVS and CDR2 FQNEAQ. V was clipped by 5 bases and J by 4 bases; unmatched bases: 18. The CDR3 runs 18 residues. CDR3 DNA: TGTGCCAGCAGCCCGACGGGACAGGGTCCCTTTTTGGCATACGAGCAGTACTTC. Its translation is CASSPTGQGPFLAYEQYF.

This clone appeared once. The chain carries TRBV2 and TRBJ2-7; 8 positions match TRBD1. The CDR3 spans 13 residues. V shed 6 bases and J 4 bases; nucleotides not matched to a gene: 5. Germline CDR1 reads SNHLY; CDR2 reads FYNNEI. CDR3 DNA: TGTGCCAGCAGCAGGGACAGGAGGTACGAGCAGTACTTC. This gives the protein CASSRDRRYEQYF.

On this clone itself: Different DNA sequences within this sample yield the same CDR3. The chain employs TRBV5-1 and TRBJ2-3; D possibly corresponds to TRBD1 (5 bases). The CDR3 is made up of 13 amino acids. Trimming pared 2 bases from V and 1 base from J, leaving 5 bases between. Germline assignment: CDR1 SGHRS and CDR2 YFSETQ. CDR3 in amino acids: CASSLQGTDTQYF. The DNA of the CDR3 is TGCGCCAGCAGCTTACAGGGCACAGATACGCAGTATTTT.

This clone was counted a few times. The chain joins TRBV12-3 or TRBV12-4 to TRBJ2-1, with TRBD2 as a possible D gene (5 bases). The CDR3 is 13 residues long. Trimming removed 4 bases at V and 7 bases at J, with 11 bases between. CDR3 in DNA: TGTGCCAGCAGTTCCCTAGGACTGAATGAGCAGTTCTTC. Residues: CASSSLGLNEQFF.

CDR3 protein: CASSLEDYEQYF. In DNA form, the CDR3 reads TGTGCCAGCAGCTTAGAGGATTACGAGCAGTACTTC. The chain has TRBV5-4 and TRBJ2-7, with D hard to call. The CDR3 is made up of 12 amino acids. Germline V lookup: CDR1 SGHNT, CDR2 YYREEE (reference sequence). V was shortened by 2 bases and J by 4 bases, with 7 bases between the two germline ends.

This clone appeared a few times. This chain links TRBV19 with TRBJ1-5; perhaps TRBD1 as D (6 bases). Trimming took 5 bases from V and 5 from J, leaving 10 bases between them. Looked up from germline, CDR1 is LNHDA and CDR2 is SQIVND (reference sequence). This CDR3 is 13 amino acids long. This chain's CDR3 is CASSRTVDQPQHF. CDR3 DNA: TGTGCCAGTAGTCGGACAGTTGATCAGCCCCAGCATTTT. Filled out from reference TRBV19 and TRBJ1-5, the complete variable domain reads DGGITQSPKYLFRKEGQNVTLSCEQNLNHDAMYWYRQDPGQGLRLIYYSQIVNDFQKGDIAEGYSVSREKKESFPLTVTSAQKNPTAFYLCASSRTVDQPQHFGDGTRLSIL.

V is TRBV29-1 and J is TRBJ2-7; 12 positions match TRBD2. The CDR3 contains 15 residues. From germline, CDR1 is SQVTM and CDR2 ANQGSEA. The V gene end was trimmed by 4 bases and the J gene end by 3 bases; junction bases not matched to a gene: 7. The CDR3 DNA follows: TGCAGCGTTGTTCGACTAGCGGGGGCGAACTACGAGCAGTACTTC. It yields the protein CSVVRLAGANYEQYF.

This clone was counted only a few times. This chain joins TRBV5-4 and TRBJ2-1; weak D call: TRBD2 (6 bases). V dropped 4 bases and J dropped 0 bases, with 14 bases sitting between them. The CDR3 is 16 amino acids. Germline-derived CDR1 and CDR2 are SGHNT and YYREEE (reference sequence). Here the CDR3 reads CASSGGTSSSYNEQFF. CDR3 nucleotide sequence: TGTGCCAGCAGCGGTGGGACTTCGAGCTCCTACAATGAGCAGTTCTTC. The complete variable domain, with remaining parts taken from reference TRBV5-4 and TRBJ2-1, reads ETGVTQSPTHLIKTRGQQVTLRCSSQSGHNTVSWYQQALGQGPQFIFQYYREEENGRGNFPPRFSGLQFPNYSSELNVNALELDDSALYLCASSGGTSSSYNEQFFGPGTRLTVL.

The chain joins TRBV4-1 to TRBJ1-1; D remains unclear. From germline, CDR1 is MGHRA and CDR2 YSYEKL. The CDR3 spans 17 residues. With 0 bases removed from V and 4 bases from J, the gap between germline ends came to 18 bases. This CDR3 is CASSQDGAPGGITEAFF. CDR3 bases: TGCGCCAGCAGCCAAGATGGAGCGCCGGGCGGGATCACTGAAGCTTTCTTT.

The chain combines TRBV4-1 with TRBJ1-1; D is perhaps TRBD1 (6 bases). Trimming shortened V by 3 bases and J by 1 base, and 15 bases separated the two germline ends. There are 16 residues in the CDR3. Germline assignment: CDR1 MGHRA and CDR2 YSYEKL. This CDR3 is CASSHTTGTPNTEAFF. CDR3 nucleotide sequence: TGCGCCAGCAGCCACACAACCGGGACACCGAACACTGAAGCTTTCTTT.

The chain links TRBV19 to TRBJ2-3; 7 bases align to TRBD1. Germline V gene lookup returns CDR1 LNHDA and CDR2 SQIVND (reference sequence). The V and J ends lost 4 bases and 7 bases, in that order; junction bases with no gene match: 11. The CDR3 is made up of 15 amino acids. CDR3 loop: CASSTTGTAVNTQYF. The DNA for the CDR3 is TGTGCCAGTAGTACAACCGGGACAGCCGTTAATACGCAGTATTTT.

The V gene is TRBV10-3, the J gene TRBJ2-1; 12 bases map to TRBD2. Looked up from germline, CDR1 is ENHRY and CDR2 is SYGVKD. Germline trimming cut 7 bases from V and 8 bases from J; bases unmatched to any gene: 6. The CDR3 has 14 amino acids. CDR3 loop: CAITPSGGADEQFF. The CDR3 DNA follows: TGTGCCATCACCCCTAGCGGGGGGGCTGATGAGCAGTTCTTC.

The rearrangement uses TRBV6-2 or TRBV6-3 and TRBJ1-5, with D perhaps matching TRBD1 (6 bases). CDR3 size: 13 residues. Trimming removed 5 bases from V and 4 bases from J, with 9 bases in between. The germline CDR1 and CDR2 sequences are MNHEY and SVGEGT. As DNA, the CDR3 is TGTGCCAGCAGTCGCGACAGGAATCAGCCCCAGCATTTT. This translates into CASSRDRNQPQHF.

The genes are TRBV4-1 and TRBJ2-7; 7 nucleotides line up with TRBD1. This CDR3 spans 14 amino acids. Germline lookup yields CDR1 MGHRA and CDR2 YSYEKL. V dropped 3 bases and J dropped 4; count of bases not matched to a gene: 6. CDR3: CASSHEPRGYEQYF. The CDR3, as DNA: TGCGCCAGCAGCCACGAGCCCAGGGGGTACGAGCAGTACTTC.